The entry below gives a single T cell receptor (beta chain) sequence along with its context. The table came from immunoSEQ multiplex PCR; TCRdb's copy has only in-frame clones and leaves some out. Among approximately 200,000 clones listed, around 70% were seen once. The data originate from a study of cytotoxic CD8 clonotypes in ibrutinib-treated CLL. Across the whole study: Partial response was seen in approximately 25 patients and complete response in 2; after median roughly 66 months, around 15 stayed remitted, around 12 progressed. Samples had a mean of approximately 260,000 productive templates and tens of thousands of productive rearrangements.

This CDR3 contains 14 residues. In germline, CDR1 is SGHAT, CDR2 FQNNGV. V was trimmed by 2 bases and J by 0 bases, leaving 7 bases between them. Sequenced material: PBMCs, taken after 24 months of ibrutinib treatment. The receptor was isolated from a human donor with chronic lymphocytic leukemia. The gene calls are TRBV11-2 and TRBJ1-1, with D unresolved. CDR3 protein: CASSLTQMNTEAFF. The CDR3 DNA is TGTGCCAGCAGCTTAACACAAATGAACACTGAAGCTTTCTTT.